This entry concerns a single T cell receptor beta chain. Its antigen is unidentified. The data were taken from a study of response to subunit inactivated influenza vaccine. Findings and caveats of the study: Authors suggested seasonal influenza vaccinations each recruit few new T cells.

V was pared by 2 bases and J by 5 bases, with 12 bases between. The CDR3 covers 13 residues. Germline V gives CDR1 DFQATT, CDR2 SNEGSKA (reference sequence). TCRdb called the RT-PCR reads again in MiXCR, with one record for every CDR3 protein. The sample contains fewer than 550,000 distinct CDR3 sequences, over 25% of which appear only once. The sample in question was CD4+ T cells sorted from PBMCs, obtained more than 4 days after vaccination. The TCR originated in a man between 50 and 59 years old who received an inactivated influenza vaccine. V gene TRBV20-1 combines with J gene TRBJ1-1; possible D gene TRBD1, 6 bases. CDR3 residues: CSARRGEWTEAFF. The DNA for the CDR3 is TGCAGTGCTAGAAGGGGGGAGTGGACTGAAGCTTTCTTT.